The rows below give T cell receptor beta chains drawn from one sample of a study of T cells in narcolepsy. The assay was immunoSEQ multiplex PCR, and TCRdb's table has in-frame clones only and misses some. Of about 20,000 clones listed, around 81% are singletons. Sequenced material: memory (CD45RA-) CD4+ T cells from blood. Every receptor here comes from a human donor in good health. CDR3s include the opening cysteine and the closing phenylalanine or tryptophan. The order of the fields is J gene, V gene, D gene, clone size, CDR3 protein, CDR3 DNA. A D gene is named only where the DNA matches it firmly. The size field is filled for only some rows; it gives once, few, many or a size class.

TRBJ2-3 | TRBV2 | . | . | CASEGSTDTQYF | TGTGCCAGCGAAGGCAGCACAGATACGCAGTATTTT
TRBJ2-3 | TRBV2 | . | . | CASSAPGTDTQYF | TGTGCCAGCAGCGCCCCAGGCACAGATACGCAGTATTTT
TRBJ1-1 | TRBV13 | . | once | CASSLGRGLMNTEAFF | TGTGCCAGCAGCTTAGGACGGGGGCTCATGAACACTGAAGCTTTCTTT
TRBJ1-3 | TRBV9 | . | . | CASSVEGRPGRNTIYF | TGTGCCAGCAGCGTAGAGGGGAGGCCAGGGAGAAACACCATATATTTT
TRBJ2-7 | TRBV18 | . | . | CASSPMTSEQYF | TGTGCCAGCTCACCAATGACGAGCGAGCAGTACTTC
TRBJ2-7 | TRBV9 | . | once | CASSVEDGTTAEQYF | TGTGCCAGCAGCGTAGAAGACGGCACGACGGCGGAGCAGTACTTC
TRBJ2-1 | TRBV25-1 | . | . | CASSPPISANNEQFF | TGTGCCAGCAGTCCCCCAATAAGCGCTAACAATGAGCAGTTCTTC
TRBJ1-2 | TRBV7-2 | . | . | CASSPVRDLSYTF | TGTGCCAGCAGCCCCGTAAGGGACTTAAGCTACACCTTC
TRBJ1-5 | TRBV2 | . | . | CASSEVRGGGRNQPQHF | TGTGCCAGCAGTGAGGTCCGGGGTGGGGGTCGGAATCAGCCCCAGCATTTT
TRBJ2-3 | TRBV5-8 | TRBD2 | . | CASSLGGTSGGTDTQYF | TGTGCCAGCAGCTTGGGAGGGACTAGCGGGGGCACAGATACGCAGTATTTT
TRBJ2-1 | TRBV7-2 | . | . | CASSPGSYNEQFF | TGTGCCAGCAGCCCAGGGTCCTACAATGAGCAGTTCTTC
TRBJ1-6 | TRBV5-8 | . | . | CASSSGTYNSPLHF | TGTGCCAGCAGCTCAGGGACCTATAATTCACCCCTCCACTTT
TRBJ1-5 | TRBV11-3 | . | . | CASSLDGLSEQPQHF | TGTGCCAGCAGCTTAGATGGGCTTTCGGAGCAGCCCCAGCATTTT
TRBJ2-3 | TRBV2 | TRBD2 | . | CASSERGQRGVNTQYF | TGTGCCAGCAGTGAAAGGGGCCAGCGGGGGGTAAATACGCAGTATTTT
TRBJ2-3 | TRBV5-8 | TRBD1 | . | CASSADGGQGFDTQYF | TGTGCCAGCAGCGCGGACGGTGGACAGGGGTTTGATACGCAGTATTTT
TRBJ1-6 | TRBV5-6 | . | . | CASSLVGTLVNSPLHF | TGTGCCAGCAGTCTCGTGGGCACATTAGTTAATTCACCCCTCCACTTT
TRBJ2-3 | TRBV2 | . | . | CASRAVASRQYF | TGTGCCAGCCGAGCCGTGGCTAGCCGTCAGTATTTT
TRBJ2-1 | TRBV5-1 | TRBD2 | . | CASTPVPGLEYNEQFF | TGCGCCAGCACTCCAGTCCCGGGACTAGAATACAATGAGCAGTTCTTC
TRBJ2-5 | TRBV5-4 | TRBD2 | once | CASSWGSGGAETQYF | TGTGCCAGCAGCTGGGGAAGCGGGGGGGCGGAGACCCAGTACTTC
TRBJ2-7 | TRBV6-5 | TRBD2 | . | CAITAGTSLLEQYF | TGTGCCATCACCGCCGGGACTAGTCTGCTCGAGCAGTACTTC
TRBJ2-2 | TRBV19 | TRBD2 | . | CASEERGGLRTGELFF | TGTGCCAGTGAAGAGCGGGGGGGCCTAAGGACCGGGGAGCTGTTTTTT
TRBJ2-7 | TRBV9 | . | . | CASSFSEPGTPSCEQYF | TGTGCCAGCAGCTTTTCGGAGCCTGGAACACCTTCCTGCGAGCAGTACTTC
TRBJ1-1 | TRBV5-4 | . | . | CASAGQMNTEAFF | TGTGCCAGCGCAGGACAGATGAACACTGAAGCTTTCTTT